This TCR beta chain originates from a study of somatic mutations in cytotoxic T cells in rheumatoid arthritis. Libraries were prepared by immunoSEQ multiplex PCR; TCRdb keeps only in-frame clonotypes and omits some of them. The table has more than 20,000 clones, approximately 81% seen once; the top ten hold 3% to 4%. V was shortened by 9 bases and J by 3 bases, with 15 bases between the two germline ends. Germline CDR1 SGHTS, CDR2 YDEGEE. The CDR3 runs to 13 residues. This sequence was found in an adult with rheumatoid arthritis. The sequenced sample consisted of CD8+ T cells sorted from blood. This chain links TRBV5-8 with TRBJ1-2; D gene uncertain. The DNA of the CDR3 is TGTGCCACCGCTGGACGGGCCCACTATGGCTACACCTTC. Protein: CATAGRAHYGYTF. Filled out from reference TRBV5-8 and TRBJ1-2, the complete variable domain reads EAGVTQSPTHLIKTRGQQATLRCSPISGHTSVYWYQQALGLGLQFLLWYDEGEERNRGNFPPRFSGRQFPNYSSELNVNALELEDSALYLCATAGRAHYGYTFGSGTRLTVV.